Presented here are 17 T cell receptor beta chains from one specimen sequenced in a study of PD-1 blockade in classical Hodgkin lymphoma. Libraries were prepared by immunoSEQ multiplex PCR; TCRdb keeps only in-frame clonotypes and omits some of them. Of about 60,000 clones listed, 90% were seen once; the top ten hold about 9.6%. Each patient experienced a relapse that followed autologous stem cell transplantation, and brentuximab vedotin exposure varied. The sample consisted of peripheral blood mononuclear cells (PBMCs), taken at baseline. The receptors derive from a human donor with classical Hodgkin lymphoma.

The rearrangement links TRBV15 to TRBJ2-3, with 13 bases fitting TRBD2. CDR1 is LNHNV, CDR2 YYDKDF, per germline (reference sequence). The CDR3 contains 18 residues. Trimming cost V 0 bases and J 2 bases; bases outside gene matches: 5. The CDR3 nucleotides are TGTGCCACCAGCAGAGATACTAGCGGGAGGGAAAACACAGATACGCAGTATTTT. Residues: CATSRDTSGRENTDTQYF. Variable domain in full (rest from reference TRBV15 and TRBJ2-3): DAMVIQNPRYQVTQFGKPVTLSCSQTLNHNVMYWYQQKSSQAPKLLFHYYDKDFNNEADTPDNFQSRRPNTSFCFLDIRSPGLGDTAMYLCATSRDTSGRENTDTQYFGPGTRLTVL.

The CDR3 coding sequence is TGTGCCAGCAGTGAAGGGACAGGGGGCGGAAACACCATATATTTT. As protein: CASSEGTGGGNTIYF. The chain has TRBV2 and TRBJ1-3; 11 bases map to TRBD1. The V and J ends lost 1 base and 4 bases, in that order; junction bases with no gene match: 0. CDR1 is SNHLY, CDR2 FYNNEI, per germline. The CDR3 has 15 amino acids.

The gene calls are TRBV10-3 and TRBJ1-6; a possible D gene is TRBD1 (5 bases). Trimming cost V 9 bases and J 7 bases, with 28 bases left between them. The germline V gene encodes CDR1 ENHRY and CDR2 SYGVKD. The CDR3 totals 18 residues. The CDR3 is CAIENLPSDWDSNSPLHF. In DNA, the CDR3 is TGTGCCATTGAAAATTTACCTTCGGACTGGGACTCGAATTCACCCCTCCACTTT.

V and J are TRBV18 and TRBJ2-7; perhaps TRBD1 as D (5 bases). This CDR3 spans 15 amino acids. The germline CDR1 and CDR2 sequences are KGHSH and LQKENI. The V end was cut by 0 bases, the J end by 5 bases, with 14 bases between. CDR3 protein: CASSPPARATHEQYF. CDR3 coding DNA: TGTGCCAGCTCACCACCGGCCAGGGCGACCCACGAGCAGTACTTC.

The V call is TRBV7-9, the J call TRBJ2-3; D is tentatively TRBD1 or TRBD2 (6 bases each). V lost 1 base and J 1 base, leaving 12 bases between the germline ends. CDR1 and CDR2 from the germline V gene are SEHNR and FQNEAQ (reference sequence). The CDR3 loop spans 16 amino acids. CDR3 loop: CASSLGGGLRTDTQYF. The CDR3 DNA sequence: TGTGCCAGCAGCTTAGGTGGGGGGCTTCGCACAGATACGCAGTATTTT. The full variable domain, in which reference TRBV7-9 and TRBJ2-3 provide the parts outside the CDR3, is DTGVSQNPRHKITKRGQNVTFRCDPISEHNRLYWYRQTLGQGPEFLTYFQNEAQLEKSRLLSDRFSAERPKGSFSTLEIQRTEQGDSAMYLCASSLGGGLRTDTQYFGPGTRLTVL.

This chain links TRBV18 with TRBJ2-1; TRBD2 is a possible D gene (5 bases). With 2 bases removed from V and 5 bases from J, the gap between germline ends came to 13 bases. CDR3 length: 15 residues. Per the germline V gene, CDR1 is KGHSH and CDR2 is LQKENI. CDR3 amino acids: CASSPRASFDNEQFF. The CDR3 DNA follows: TGTGCCAGCTCACCAAGGGCTAGCTTCGACAATGAGCAGTTCTTC.

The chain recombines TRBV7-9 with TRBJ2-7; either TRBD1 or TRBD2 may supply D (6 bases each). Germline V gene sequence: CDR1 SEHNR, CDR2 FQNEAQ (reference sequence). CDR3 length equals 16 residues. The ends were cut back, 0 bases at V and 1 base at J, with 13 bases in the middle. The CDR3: CASSLAVGGLSYEQYF. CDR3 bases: TGTGCCAGCAGCTTAGCAGTCGGGGGCCTTTCCTACGAGCAGTACTTC. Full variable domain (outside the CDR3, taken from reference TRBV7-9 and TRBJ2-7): DTGVSQNPRHKITKRGQNVTFRCDPISEHNRLYWYRQTLGQGPEFLTYFQNEAQLEKSRLLSDRFSAERPKGSFSTLEIQRTEQGDSAMYLCASSLAVGGLSYEQYFGPGTRLTVT.

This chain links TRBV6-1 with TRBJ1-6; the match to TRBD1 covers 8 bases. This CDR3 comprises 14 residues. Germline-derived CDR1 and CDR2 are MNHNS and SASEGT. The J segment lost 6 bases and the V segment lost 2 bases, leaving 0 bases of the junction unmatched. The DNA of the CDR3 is TGTGCCAGCAGTGAAACAGGGGGTAATTCACCCCTCCACTTT. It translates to CASSETGGNSPLHF.

The CDR3: CASSPGLAEPSYNEQFF. In DNA, the CDR3 is TGCGCCAGCAGCCCCGGACTAGCGGAGCCCTCCTACAATGAGCAGTTCTTC. The rearrangement links TRBV4-1 to TRBJ2-1; 10 bases fit TRBD2. From germline, CDR1 is MGHRA and CDR2 YSYEKL. This CDR3 contains 17 residues. V lost 4 bases and J lost 0; bases outside the gene matches: 6.

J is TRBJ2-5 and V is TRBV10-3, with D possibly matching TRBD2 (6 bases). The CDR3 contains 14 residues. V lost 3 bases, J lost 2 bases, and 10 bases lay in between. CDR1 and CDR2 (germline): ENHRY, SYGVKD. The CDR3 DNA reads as TGTGCCATCAGTGACGGGACTGGTCAAGAGACCCAGTACTTC. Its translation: CAISDGTGQETQYF.

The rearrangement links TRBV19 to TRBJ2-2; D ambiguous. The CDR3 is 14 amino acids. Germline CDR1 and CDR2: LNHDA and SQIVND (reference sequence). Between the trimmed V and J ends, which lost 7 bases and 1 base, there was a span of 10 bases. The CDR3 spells CASTSRRNTGELFF. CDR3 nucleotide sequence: TGTGCCAGTACCTCCCGGCGGAACACCGGGGAGCTGTTTTTT.

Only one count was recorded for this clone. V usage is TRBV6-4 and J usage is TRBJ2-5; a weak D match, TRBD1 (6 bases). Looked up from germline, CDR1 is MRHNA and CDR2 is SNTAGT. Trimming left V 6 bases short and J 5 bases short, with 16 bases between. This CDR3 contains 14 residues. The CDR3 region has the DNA TGTGCCAGCAGGACCGGGACAATCAAGGAGACCCAGTACTTC. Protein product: CASRTGTIKETQYF.

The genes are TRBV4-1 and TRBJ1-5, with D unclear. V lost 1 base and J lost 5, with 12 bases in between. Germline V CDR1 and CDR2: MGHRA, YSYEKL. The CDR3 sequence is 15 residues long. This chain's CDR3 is CASSQAAIGDQPQHF. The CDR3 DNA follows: TGCGCCAGCAGCCAAGCGGCCATTGGGGATCAGCCCCAGCATTTT.

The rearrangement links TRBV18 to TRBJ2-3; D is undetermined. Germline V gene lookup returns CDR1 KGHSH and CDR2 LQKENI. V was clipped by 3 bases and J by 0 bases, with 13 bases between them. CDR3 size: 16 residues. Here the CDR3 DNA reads TGTGCCAGCTCACCGGTTCAACTACTGAGCACAGATACGCAGTATTTT. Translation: CASSPVQLLSTDTQYF.

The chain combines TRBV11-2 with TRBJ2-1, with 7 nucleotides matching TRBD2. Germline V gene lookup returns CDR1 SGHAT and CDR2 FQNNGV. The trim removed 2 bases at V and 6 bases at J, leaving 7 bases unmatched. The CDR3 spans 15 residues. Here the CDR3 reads CASSLSLAETNEQFF. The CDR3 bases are TGTGCCAGCAGCTTAAGCCTAGCGGAAACCAATGAGCAGTTCTTC.

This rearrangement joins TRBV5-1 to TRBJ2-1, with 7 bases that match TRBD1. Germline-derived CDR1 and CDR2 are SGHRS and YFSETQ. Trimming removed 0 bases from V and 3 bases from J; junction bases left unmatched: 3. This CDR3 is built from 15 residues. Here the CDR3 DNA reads TGCGCCAGCAGCTTGGAGACAGGGAGCTACAATGAGCAGTTCTTC. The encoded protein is CASSLETGSYNEQFF.

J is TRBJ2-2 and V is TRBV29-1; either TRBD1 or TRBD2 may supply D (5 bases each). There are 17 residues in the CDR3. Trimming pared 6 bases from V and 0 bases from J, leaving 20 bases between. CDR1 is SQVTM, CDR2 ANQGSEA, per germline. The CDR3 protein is CSVGVGPVISNTGELFF. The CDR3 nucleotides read TGCAGCGTCGGTGTGGGACCTGTGATTTCGAACACCGGGGAGCTGTTTTTT.